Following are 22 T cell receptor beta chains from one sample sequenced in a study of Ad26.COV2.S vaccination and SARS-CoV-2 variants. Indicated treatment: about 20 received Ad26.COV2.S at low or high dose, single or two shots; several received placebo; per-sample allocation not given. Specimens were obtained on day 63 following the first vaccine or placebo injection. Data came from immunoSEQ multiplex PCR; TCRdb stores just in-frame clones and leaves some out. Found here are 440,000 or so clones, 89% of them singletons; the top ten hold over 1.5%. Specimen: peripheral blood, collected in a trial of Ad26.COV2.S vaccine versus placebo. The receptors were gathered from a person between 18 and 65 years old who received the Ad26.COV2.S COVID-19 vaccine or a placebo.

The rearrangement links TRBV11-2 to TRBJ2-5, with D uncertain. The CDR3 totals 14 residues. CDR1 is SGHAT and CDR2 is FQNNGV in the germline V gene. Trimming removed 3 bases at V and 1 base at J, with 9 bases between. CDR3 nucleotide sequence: TGTGCCAGCAGCTTTTTAACAGTCCAAGAGACCCAGTACTTC. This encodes CASSFLTVQETQYF.

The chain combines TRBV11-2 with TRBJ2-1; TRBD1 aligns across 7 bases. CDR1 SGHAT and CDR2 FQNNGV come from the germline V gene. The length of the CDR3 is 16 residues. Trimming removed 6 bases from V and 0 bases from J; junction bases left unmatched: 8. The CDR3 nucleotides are TGTGCCAGCAGGGGTGGCCGGGACAGCTCCTACAATGAGCAGTTCTTC. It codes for CASRGGRDSSYNEQFF.

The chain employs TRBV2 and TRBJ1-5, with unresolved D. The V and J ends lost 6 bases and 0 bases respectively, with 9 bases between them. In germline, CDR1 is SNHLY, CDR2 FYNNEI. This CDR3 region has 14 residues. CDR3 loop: CASRAVSSNQPQHF. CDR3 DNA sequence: TGTGCCAGCAGGGCAGTTTCTAGCAATCAGCCCCAGCATTTT.

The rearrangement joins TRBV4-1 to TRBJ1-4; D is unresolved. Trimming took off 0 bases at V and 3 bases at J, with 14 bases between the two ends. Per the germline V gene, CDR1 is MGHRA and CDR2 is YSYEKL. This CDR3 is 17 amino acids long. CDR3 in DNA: TGCGCCAGCAGCCAAGACCCCTTCCGGGCCCCTAATGAAAAACTGTTTTTT. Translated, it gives CASSQDPFRAPNEKLFF.

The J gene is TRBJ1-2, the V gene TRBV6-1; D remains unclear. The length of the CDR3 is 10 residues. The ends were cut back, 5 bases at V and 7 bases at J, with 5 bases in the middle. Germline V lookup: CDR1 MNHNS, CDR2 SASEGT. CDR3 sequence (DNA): TGTGCCAGCAGTTATTCTGGCTACACCTTC. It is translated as CASSYSGYTF.

The CDR3 region has the DNA TGTGCCAGTAGTATCGCAGGGCTCGGGCTAACTAACTATGGCTACACCTTC. This sequence encodes CASSIAGLGLTNYGYTF. V and J are TRBV19 and TRBJ1-2; D may be TRBD1 (5 bases). This CDR3 spans 17 amino acids. The germline V gene encodes CDR1 LNHDA and CDR2 SQIVND (reference sequence). The V end lost 3 bases, the J end lost 0 bases, and 17 bases lay between the germline ends.

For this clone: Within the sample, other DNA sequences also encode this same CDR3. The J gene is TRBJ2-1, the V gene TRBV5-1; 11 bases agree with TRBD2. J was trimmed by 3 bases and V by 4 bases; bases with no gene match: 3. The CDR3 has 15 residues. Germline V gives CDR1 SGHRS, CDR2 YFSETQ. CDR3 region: CASSPLAGGYNEQFF. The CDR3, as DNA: TGCGCCAGCAGCCCCCTAGCGGGAGGCTACAATGAGCAGTTCTTC.

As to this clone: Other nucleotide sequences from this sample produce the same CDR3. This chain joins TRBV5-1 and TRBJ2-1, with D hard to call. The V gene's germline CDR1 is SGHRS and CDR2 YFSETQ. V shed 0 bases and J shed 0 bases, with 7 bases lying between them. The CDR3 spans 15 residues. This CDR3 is CASSLGSSSYNEQFF. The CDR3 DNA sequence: TGCGCCAGCAGCTTGGGTTCGAGCTCCTACAATGAGCAGTTCTTC.

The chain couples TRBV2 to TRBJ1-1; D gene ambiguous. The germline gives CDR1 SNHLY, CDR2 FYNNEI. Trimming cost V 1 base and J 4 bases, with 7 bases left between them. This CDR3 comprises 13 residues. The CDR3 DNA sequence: TGTGCCAGCAGTGAAGTCTGGAGCACTGAAGCTTTCTTT. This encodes CASSEVWSTEAFF.

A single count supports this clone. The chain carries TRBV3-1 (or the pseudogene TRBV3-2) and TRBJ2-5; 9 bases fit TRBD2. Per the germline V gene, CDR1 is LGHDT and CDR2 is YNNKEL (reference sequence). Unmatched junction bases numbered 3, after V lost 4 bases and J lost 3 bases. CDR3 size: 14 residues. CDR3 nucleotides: TGTGCCAGCAGCCGGAGCGGGGGGAAAGAGACCCAGTACTTC. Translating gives CASSRSGGKETQYF.

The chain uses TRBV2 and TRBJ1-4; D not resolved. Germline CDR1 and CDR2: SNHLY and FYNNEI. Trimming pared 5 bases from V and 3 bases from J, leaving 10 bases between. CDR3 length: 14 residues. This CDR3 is CASSRSAANEKLFF. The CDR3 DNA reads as TGTGCCAGCAGTCGGTCGGCAGCTAATGAAAAACTGTTTTTT.

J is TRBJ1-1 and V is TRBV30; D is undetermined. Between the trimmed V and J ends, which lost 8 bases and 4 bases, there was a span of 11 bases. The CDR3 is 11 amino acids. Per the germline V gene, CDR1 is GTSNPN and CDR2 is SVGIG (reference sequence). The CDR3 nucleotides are TGTGCCCGCTCCGGGATCACTGAAGCTTTCTTT. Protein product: CARSGITEAFF.

CDR3 amino acids: CSVEDPTGETYEQYF. Written as DNA, the CDR3 is TGCAGCGTTGAAGATCCGACAGGGGAAACCTACGAGCAGTACTTC. The chain links TRBV29-1 to TRBJ2-7; 8 bases align to TRBD1. Germline V gene sequence: CDR1 SQVTM, CDR2 ANQGSEA. The CDR3 extends over 15 amino acids. Trimming at V came to 0 bases and at J to 2 bases, leaving 6 bases not matched to a gene.

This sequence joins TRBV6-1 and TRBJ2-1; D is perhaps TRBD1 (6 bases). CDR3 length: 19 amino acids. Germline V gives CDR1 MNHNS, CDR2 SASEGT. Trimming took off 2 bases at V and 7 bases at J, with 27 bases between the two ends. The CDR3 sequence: CASSERSAGAHLTINEQFF. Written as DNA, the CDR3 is TGTGCCAGCAGTGAAAGGTCCGCAGGGGCCCATCTTACAATTAATGAGCAGTTCTTC.

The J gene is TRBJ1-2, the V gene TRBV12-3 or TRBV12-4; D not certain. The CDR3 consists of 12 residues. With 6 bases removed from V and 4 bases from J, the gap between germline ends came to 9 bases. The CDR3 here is CASSPSGYGYTF. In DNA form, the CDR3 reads TGTGCCAGCAGCCCGTCGGGCTATGGCTACACCTTC.

This CDR3 is CASSEEDNYNEQFF. CDR3 nucleotides: TGTGCCAGCAGTGAAGAGGACAACTACAATGAGCAGTTCTTC. The chain joins TRBV2 to TRBJ2-1, with a weak D call TRBD1 (5 bases). Per the germline V gene, CDR1 is SNHLY and CDR2 is FYNNEI. The germline V and J ends were trimmed by 1 base and 3 bases, with 7 bases remaining between them. This CDR3 comprises 14 residues.

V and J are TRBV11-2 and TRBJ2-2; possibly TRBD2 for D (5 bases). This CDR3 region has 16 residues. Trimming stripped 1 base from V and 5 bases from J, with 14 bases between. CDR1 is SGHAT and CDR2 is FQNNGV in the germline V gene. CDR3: CASSLGLRAPTGELFF. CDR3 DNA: TGTGCCAGCAGCTTAGGGTTGAGGGCCCCGACCGGGGAGCTGTTTTTT. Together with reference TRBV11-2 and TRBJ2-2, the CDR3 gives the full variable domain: EAGVAQSPRYKIIEKRQSVAFWCNPISGHATLYWYQQILGQGPKLLIQFQNNGVVDDSQLPKDRFSAERLKGVDSTLKIQPAKLEDSAVYLCASSLGLRAPTGELFFGEGSRLTVL.

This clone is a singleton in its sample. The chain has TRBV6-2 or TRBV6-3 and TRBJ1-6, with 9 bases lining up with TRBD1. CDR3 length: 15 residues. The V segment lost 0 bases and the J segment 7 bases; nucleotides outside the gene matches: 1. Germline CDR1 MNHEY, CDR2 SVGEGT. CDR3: CASSYSTGGNSPLHF. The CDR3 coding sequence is TGTGCCAGCAGTTACTCAACAGGGGGCAATTCACCCCTCCACTTT.

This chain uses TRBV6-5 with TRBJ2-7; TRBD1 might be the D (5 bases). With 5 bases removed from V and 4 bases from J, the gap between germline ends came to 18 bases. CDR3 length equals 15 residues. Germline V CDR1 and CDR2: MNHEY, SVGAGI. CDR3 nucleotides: TGTGCCAGCAGTCGTGACAGACCCCAGACTTACGAGCAGTACTTC. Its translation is CASSRDRPQTYEQYF.

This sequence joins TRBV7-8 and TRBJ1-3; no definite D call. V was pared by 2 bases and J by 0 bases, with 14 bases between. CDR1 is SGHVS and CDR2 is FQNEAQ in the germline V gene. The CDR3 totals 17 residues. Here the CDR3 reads CASSLLGNSYSGNTIYF. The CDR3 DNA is TGTGCCAGCAGCTTATTGGGAAACAGCTACTCTGGAAACACCATATATTTT.

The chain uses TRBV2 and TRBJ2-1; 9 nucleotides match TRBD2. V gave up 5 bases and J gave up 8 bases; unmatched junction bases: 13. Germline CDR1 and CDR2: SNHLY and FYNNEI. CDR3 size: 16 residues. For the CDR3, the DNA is TGTGCCAGCAGTTCCTGGGGTAGCGGGAGTTATGATGAGCAGTTCTTC. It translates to CASSSWGSGSYDEQFF. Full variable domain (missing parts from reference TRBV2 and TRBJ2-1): EPEVTQTPSHQVTQMGQEVILRCVPISNHLYFYWYRQILGQKVEFLVSFYNNEISEKSEIFDDQFSVERPDGSNFTLKIRSTKLEDSAMYFCASSSWGSGSYDEQFFGPGTRLTVL.

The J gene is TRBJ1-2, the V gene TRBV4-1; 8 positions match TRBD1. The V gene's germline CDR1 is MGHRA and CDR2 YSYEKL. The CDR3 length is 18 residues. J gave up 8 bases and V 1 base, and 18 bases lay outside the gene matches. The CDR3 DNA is TGCGCCAGCAGCCAAGTAATCCGGAGACAGGGGATTTCGTCAGGCTACACCTTC. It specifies CASSQVIRRQGISSGYTF.